This T cell receptor beta chain was recorded in a study of blood T cell repertoires in COVID-19. About the study: The United States, Italy and Spain were the sources of the acute and convalescent COVID-19 samples. PBMCs, B-cell-depleted T cells, or T cells provided the cDNA or gDNA that made up the material.

Germline loops: CDR1 MNHEY, CDR2 SMNVEV (reference sequence). The J segment lost 7 bases and the V segment lost 4 bases, leaving 3 bases of the junction unmatched. The CDR3 length is 12 residues. Assay: immunoSEQ multiplex PCR; the TCRdb copy retains only in-frame clones and omits some. Among approximately 140,000 clones, over 80% were seen once, and the ten largest hold roughly a tenth. Sequencing was done on a sample of peripheral blood. The TCR was taken from a man aged 60 to 75 with active or convalescent COVID-19. This rearrangement joins TRBV27 to TRBJ1-2; 7 positions agree with TRBD1. This CDR3 reads CASSSTGSGYTF. As DNA, the CDR3 is TGTGCCAGCAGTTCGACAGGGAGTGGCTACACCTTC.